Listed below are T cell receptor beta chains from one sample, sequenced in a study of T cell responses to AZD1222 COVID-19 vaccine. The data were produced by immunoSEQ multiplex PCR, yet TCRdb's version contains in-frame clones alone and is incomplete. There are about 69,000 clones in the sample; roughly 89% occur only once, and about 2.4% lies in the top ten. The sequences come from peripheral blood, collected on day 0 of AZD1222 vaccination. The source of these receptors is an adult in good health. Both conserved end residues are trimmed from each CDR3. Each record gives: CDR3 length, J gene, V gene, CDR3 protein.

14 TRBJ2-1 TRBV21-1 ASRRLAGTTYNEQF
13 TRBJ2-5 TRBV7-2 ASSFTSGRRETQY
11 TRBJ1-2 TRBV2 ASSYDSAGGYT
11 TRBJ1-4 TRBV3-1/TRBV3-2 ASSGPNGEKLF
12 TRBJ2-2 TRBV11-3 ASSLDYYTGELF
12 TRBJ1-1 TRBV28 ASSSTGLETEAF
11 TRBJ2-7 TRBV28 ASGGGHSYEQY
13 TRBJ2-5 TRBV7-6 ASSLGPQKGETQY
12 TRBJ1-4 TRBV19 ASMRDATNEKLF
12 TRBJ1-5 TRBV30 AWTSGTGNQPQH
10 TRBJ2-7 TRBV3-1/TRBV3-2 ASSHRGYEQY
13 TRBJ2-3 TRBV28 ASSSPPGPTDTQY
11 TRBJ2-3 TRBV6-2/TRBV6-3 ASSLLSGDTQY
12 TRBJ1-6 TRBV28 ASSAGVRKSPLH
13 TRBJ2-7 TRBV25-1 ASSGTRGFSYEQY
14 TRBJ2-3 TRBV6-6 ASSYGSQGGGNTQY
10 TRBJ2-1 TRBV19 ASSYSYNEQF
15 TRBJ2-7 TRBV19 ASSARISDSHSYEQY
13 TRBJ1-1 TRBV15 ATSRMTGGASEAF
15 TRBJ2-7 TRBV4-1 ASSQELAGGPTYEQY
13 TRBJ1-2 TRBV6-6 ASRPAVDREGGYT
9 TRBJ1-6 TRBV20-1 SARWGSPLH
14 TRBJ1-1 TRBV5-1 ASSSRPRPLNTEAF
11 TRBJ1-2 TRBV30 AWSDQGMYGYT
10 TRBJ1-1 TRBV10-3 AISETDTEAF
13 TRBJ2-3 TRBV6-4 ASSVLWGSTDTQY
13 TRBJ2-5 TRBV5-1 ASSLASGPQETQY
13 TRBJ1-5 TRBV6-5 ASSYSGYSNQPQH
15 TRBJ2-2 TRBV27 ASSLFAGGPNTGELF
13 TRBJ1-5 TRBV15 ATSSGPSGNQPQH
12 TRBJ1-4 TRBV5-6 ASSLAGFNEKLF
10 TRBJ1-4 TRBV28 ASSLSTEKLF
12 TRBJ1-1 TRBV7-3 ASSGQGSSTEAF
14 TRBJ2-3 TRBV5-1 ASSLEFGGNTDTQY
14 TRBJ1-6 TRBV7-2 ASTLTGQGTGAPLH
14 TRBJ2-1 TRBV5-1 ASSIEPGQFYNEQF
12 TRBJ2-1 TRBV9 ASSKGTSQNEQF
12 TRBJ2-1 TRBV9 ASNQGARDNEQF
13 TRBJ2-7 TRBV30 AWSDRLAGLYEQY